This TCR beta chain was found in a study of Ad26.COV2.S vaccination and SARS-CoV-2 variants. Turning to the study itself: Sample donor was a member of the COV1001 Ad26.COV2.S trial arm. Points from the study as a whole: Estimates derived from TCR breadth and depth analyses may have underestimated total T cell responses.

This clone appeared once. Its cognate antigen is unknown. The data were produced by immunoSEQ multiplex PCR, yet TCRdb's version contains in-frame clones alone and is incomplete. The table lists 400,000 to 450,000 clones, about nine tenths of them singletons. V was pared by 6 bases and J by 8 bases, with 5 bases of the junction left unmatched. The CDR3 loop spans 13 amino acids. Germline lookup yields CDR1 SEHNR and CDR2 FQNEAQ (reference sequence). Treatment denoted: roughly 18 received Ad26.COV2.S at low or high dose, single or two shots; about 5 received placebo; per-sample allocation not given. Vaccine and placebo recipients were sampled on day 63 after the first injection. Ad26 vector vaccine expressed Wuhan-strain SARS-CoV-2 spike.

The rearrangement links TRBV7-9 to TRBJ2-1; 9 bases agree with TRBD2. This specimen consisted of peripheral blood, obtained in a trial of Ad26.COV2.S vaccine versus placebo. This TCR was recovered from a person between 18 and 65 years old who received the Ad26.COV2.S COVID-19 vaccine or a placebo. CDR3 in amino acids: CASSSSGIDEQFF. The CDR3 DNA follows: TGTGCCAGCAGTTCTAGCGGGATTGATGAGCAGTTCTTC.